This T cell receptor beta chain was captured by sequencing in a study of blood T cell repertoires in COVID-19. For the study at large: Samples came from the United States, Italy and Spain, spanning acute and convalescent COVID-19.

The CDR3 is 15 amino acids. Data came from immunoSEQ multiplex PCR; TCRdb stores just in-frame clones and leaves some out. The table has about 68,000 clones, roughly 86% seen once; the top ten hold roughly 3.7%. The sample taken for sequencing was peripheral blood. This sequence originates from a man aged 50 to 60 with acute or convalescent COVID-19. The V gene is TRBV21-1, the J gene TRBJ1-3; no DNA check was done on the table's D call, TRBD1. TRBV21-1 is recorded as a pseudogene. The CDR3 here is CASSPQGYSGNTIYF. CDR3 DNA sequence: TGTGCCAGCAGCCCCCAGGGGTACTCTGGAAACACCATATATTTT.